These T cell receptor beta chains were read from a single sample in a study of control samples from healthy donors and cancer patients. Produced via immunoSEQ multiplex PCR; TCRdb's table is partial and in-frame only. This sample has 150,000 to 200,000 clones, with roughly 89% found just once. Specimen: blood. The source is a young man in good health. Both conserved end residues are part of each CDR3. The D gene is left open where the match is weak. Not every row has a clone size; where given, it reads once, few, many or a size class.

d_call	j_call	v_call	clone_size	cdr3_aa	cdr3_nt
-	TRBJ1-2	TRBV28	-	CASSLSPSWGYTF	TGTGCCAGCAGTCTGTCACCTAGTTGGGGCTACACCTTC
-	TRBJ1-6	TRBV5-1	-	CASSWGQGRSPLHF	TGCGCCAGCAGCTGGGGGCAGGGGAGGTCACCCCTCCACTTT
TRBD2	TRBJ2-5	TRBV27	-	CASSLGTSGDTWHF	TGTGCCAGCAGTTTAGGTACTAGCGGGGACACCTGGCACTTC
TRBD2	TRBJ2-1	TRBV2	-	CASSPGTSADEQFF	TGTGCCAGCAGTCCCGGGACTAGCGCTGATGAGCAGTTCTTC
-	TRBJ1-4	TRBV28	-	CASSPSFGGRNEKLFF	TGTGCCAGCAGTCCCTCTTTTGGGGGGCGGAATGAAAAACTGTTTTTT
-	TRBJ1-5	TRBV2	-	CASSSRGAGQPQHF	TGTGCCAGCAGTTCCCGCGGGGCGGGTCAGCCCCAGCATTTT
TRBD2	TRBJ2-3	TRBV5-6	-	CASSATGLAGEGTDTQYF	TGTGCCAGCAGCGCAACGGGACTAGCGGGGGAAGGCACAGATACGCAGTATTTT
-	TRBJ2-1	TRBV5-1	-	CASSFSAQMDEQFF	TGCGCCAGCAGCTTTTCGGCTCAGATGGATGAGCAGTTCTTC
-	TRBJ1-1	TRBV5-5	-	CASSFSLPGEGDTEAFF	TGTGCCAGCAGCTTCTCCCTCCCGGGGGAAGGGGACACTGAAGCTTTCTTT
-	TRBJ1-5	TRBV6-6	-	CASSYSSQPQHF	TGTGCCAGCAGTTACTCGAGTCAGCCCCAGCATTTT
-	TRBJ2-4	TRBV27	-	CASSLGPQGKNIQYF	TGTGCCAGCAGTTTAGGTCCCCAAGGTAAAAACATTCAGTACTTC
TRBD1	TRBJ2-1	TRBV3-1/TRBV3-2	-	CASSSTGGILNEQFF	TGTGCCAGCAGCTCTACAGGGGGCATTTTGAATGAGCAGTTCTTC
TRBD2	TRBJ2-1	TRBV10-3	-	CAISPGGGSYNEQFF	TGTGCCATCAGCCCGGGAGGCGGGTCCTACAATGAGCAGTTCTTC
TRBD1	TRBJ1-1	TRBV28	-	CAGTRTGSSTEAFF	TGTGCCGGAACTAGGACAGGCAGTAGCACTGAAGCTTTCTTT
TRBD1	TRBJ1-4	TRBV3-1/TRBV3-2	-	CASSRGTGTNEKLFF	TGTGCCAGCAGCCGGGGGACAGGAACTAATGAAAAACTGTTTTTT
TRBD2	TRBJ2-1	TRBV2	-	CASSERGLASGQFF	TGTGCCAGCAGTGAACGGGGACTAGCGTCGGGGCAGTTCTTC
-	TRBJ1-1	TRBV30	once	CAWRATWSTEAFF	TGTGCCTGGAGGGCGACATGGAGCACTGAAGCTTTCTTT
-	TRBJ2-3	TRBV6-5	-	CASIPLSGTDTQYF	TGTGCCAGCATACCCCTCTCTGGCACAGATACGCAGTATTTT
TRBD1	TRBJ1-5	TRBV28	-	CASSQGALGFNQPQHF	TGTGCCAGCAGCCAGGGGGCCCTAGGGTTCAATCAGCCCCAGCATTTT
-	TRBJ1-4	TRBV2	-	CASIFQGAPNEKLFF	TGTGCCAGCATTTTTCAAGGGGCTCCTAATGAAAAACTGTTTTTT
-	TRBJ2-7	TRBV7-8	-	CASSFPPEGEQYF	TGTGCCAGCAGCTTTCCCCCTGAGGGCGAGCAGTACTTC
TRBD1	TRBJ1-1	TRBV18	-	CASSPGGQPNTEAFF	TGTGCCAGCTCACCGGGGGGACAGCCGAACACTGAAGCTTTCTTT
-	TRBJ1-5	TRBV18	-	CASSTTGSNQPQHF	TGTGCCAGCTCAACCACGGGAAGCAATCAGCCCCAGCATTTT
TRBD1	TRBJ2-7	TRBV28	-	CASSGGQGSYEQYF	TGTGCCAGCAGTGGGGGACAGGGGTCCTACGAGCAGTACTTC
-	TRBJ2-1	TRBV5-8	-	CASSGNEQFF	TGTGCCAGCAGCGGTAATGAGCAGTTCTTC
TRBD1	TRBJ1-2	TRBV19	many	CASSVLTGEYGYTF	TGTGCCAGTAGTGTCCTCACAGGGGAATATGGCTACACCTTC
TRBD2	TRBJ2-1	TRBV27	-	CASSPLAGGDNEQFF	TGTGCCAGCAGTCCACTAGCGGGAGGGGACAATGAGCAGTTCTTC
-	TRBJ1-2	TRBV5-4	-	CASSSDGYGYTF	TGTGCCAGCAGTTCTGACGGTTATGGCTACACCTTC
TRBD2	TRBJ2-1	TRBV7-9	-	CASSRGLAGGRNEQFF	TGTGCCAGCAGCAGGGGACTAGCGGGAGGAAGGAATGAGCAGTTCTTC
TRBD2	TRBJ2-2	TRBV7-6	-	CASSPRPLAGPPANTGELFF	TGTGCCAGCAGCCCGAGACCCCTAGCGGGGCCACCAGCGAACACCGGGGAGCTGTTTTTT
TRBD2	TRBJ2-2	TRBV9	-	CASSVSSGRATGELFF	TGTGCCAGCAGCGTAAGTAGCGGGAGAGCCACCGGGGAGCTGTTTTTT
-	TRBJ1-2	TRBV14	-	CASSPGPTISYTF	TGTGCCAGCAGCCCAGGGCCGACTATTAGCTACACCTTC
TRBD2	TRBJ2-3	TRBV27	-	CASRPGPTEAGGPTLTTDTQYF	TGTGCCAGCAGACCGGGCCCCACCGAAGCGGGAGGCCCAACACTGACAACAGATACGCAGTATTTT
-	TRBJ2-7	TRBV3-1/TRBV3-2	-	CASSRGWQASSYEQYF	TGTGCCAGCAGCCGGGGGTGGCAGGCCAGCTCCTACGAGCAGTACTTC
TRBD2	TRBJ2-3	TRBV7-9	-	CASSPSGISGLWDTQYF	TGTGCCAGCAGCCCCTCCGGGATTAGCGGGCTCTGGGATACGCAGTATTTT
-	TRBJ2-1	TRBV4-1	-	CASSLPLGHEQFF	TGCGCCAGCAGCCTACCACTTGGCCATGAGCAGTTCTTC
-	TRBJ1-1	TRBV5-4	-	CASSLDHRDTEAFF	TGTGCCAGCAGCTTGGACCACAGAGACACTGAAGCTTTCTTT
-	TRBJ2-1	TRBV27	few	CASTTARSSSYNEQFF	TGTGCCAGCACTACGGCGCGGAGTTCCTCCTACAATGAGCAGTTCTTC
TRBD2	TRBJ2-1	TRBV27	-	CASSTPAGKSYNEQFF	TGTGCCAGCAGTACCCCAGCGGGGAAATCCTACAATGAGCAGTTCTTC
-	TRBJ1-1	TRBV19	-	CASSIGEGRGTEAFF	TGTGCCAGTAGTATAGGGGAGGGGCGGGGGACTGAAGCTTTCTTT
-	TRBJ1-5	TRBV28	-	CASSPNLGNQPQHF	TGTGCCAGCAGTCCCAATTTGGGCAATCAGCCCCAGCATTTT
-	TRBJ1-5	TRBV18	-	CASSPQGNQPQHF	TGTGCCAGCTCACCTCAGGGTAACCAGCCCCAGCATTTT
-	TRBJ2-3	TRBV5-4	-	CASSSLASARGTDTQYF	TGTGCCAGCAGCTCGCTAGCGAGTGCTAGGGGGACAGATACGCAGTATTTT
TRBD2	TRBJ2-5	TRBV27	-	CASSLSGLAGETQYF	TGTGCCAGCAGTTTATCGGGACTAGCGGGGGAGACCCAGTACTTC
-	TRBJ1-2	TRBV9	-	CASSVGGIDYGYTF	TGTGCCAGCAGCGTAGGGGGGATCGACTATGGCTACACCTTC
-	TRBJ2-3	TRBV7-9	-	CASSPSLGGKVTDTQYF	TGTGCCAGCAGCCCTTCACTAGGGGGGAAAGTGACAGATACGCAGTATTTT